This T cell receptor (beta chain) was profiled in a study of blood T cell repertoires in COVID-19. Whole-study context: Sample material is recorded as cDNA or gDNA derived from T cells, B-cell-depleted T cells, or PBMCs.

Authors' analysis steps: Reference gene primer amplification yielded estimated nucleated cell counts. The assay was immunoSEQ multiplex PCR, and TCRdb's table has in-frame clones only and misses some. That table furnishes V, J and clone size, whereas the DNA furnished D and trimming. The sample lists approximately 200,000 clones, almost 85% occurring once. Trimming stripped 6 bases from V and 4 bases from J, with 15 bases between. Germline values: CDR1 ENHRY, CDR2 SYGVKD. The CDR3 is made up of 14 amino acids. The sequencing sample was made of peripheral blood. The sequence was obtained from a human donor with acute or convalescent COVID-19. The donor label of this sample is uncertain. V is TRBV10-3 and J is TRBJ2-5; possibly TRBD2 for D (5 bases). The CDR3: CAISSGGSPETQYF. CDR3 DNA sequence: TGTGCCATCAGCAGCGGAGGATCCCCAGAGACCCAGTACTTC.